The following is a T cell receptor beta chain sequence with its context. Its antigen is unidentified. The junction had 7 bases not matched to a gene; V was cut back by 1 base and J by 7 bases. CDR1 and CDR2 (germline): GTSNPN, SVGIG (reference sequence). The CDR3 length is 14 residues. The sample originates from a study of beta chain features in type 1 diabetes. The study, taken as a whole, reports: When Type 1 diabetes patients were examined, their TCRB CDR3s proved moderately but significantly shorter in all four CD4+ subsets.

As every portion of the isolated RNA was reverse transcribed, the sequencing read expressed TCRB transcripts. Sequencing was performed with immunoSEQ multiplex PCR; in TCRdb, only in-frame clones are kept and a portion is missing. This sample has almost 350,000 clones, with about a tenth found just once. This TCR was recovered from a man in his thirties or forties with type 1 diabetes. The sample taken for sequencing was central memory CD4+ T cells from blood. V is TRBV30 and J is TRBJ1-2; 9 bases map to TRBD1. This chain's CDR3 is CAWSATGGAGGYTF. The CDR3 coding sequence is TGTGCCTGGAGTGCTACAGGGGGCGCGGGTGGCTACACCTTC. The full variable domain, completed using reference TRBV30 and TRBJ1-2, is SQTIHQWPATLVQPVGSPLSLECTVEGTSNPNLYWYRQAAGRGLQLLFYSVGIGQISSEVPQNLSASRPQDRQFILSSKKLLLSDSGFYLCAWSATGGAGGYTFGSGTRLTVV.